The clone carrying this T cell receptor beta chain was counted only a few times. The antigen remains unidentified. The data belong to a study of beta chain features in type 1 diabetes. General study findings and limits: PCR could preferentially amplify shorter templates, alike in patients and controls.

All of the isolated RNA was reverse transcribed, so expressed TCRB transcripts were sequenced. Assay used: immunoSEQ multiplex PCR; TCRdb lists only in-frame clones, some missing. The table has about 160,000 clones, less than 9.5% seen once. The CDR3 is 14 residues long. Germline CDR1 reads MNHEY; CDR2 reads SVGAGI. Trimming removed 4 bases from V and 9 bases from J, with 13 bases in between. The source of this sequence is a woman aged 18-29 years in good health. Sequenced: central memory CD4+ T cells from blood. The rearrangement links TRBV6-5 to TRBJ1-6; weak D call: TRBD1 (6 bases). Here the CDR3 reads CASSLQGKSSPLHF. The CDR3 DNA is TGTGCCAGCAGTTTACAGGGAAAAAGTTCACCCCTCCACTTT.